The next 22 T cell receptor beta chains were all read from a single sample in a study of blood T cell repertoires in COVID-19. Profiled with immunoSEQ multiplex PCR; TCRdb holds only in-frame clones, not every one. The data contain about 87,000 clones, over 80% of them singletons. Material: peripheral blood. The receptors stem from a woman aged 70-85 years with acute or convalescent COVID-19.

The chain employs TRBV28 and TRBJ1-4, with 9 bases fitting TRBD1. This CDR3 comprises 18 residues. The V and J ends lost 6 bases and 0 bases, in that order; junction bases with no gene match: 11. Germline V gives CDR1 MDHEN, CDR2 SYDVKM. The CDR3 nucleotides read TGTGCCAGCAGCCCCCCCGGGACAGGGACTGCAACTAATGAAAAACTGTTTTTT. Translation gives CASSPPGTGTATNEKLFF.

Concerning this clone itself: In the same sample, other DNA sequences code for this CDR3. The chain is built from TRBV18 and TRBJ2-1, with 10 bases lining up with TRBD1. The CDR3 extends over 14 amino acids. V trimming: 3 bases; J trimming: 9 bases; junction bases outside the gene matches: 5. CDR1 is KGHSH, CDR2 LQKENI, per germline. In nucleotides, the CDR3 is TGTGCCAGCTCACCGCGACAGGGGGCTATTGAGCAGTTCTTC. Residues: CASSPRQGAIEQFF.

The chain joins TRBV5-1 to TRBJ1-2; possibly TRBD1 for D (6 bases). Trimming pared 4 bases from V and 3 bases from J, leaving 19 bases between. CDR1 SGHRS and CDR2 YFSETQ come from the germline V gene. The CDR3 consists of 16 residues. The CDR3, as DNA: TGCGCCAGCAGCCCAGGGGACGCCCGGGTGGACTATGGCTACACCTTC. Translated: CASSPGDARVDYGYTF.

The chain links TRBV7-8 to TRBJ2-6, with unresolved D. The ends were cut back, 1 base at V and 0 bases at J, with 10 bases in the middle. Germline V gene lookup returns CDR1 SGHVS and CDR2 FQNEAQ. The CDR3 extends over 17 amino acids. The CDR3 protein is CASSLVWRGSGANVLTF. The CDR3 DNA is TGTGCCAGCAGCTTAGTGTGGAGAGGCTCTGGGGCCAACGTCCTGACTTTC.

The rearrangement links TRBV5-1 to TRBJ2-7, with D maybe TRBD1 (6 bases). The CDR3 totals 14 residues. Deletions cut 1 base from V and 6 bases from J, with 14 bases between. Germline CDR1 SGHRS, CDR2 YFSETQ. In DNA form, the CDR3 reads TGCGCCAGCAGCTTGACGCGACAGGCCCGCGAGCAGTACTTC. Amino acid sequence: CASSLTRQAREQYF.

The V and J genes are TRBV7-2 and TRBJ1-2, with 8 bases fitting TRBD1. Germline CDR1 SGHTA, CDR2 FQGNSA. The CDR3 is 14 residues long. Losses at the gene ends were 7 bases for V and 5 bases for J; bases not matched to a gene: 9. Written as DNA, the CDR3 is TGTGCCAGCAATCGACAGGGGATTAGTTATGGCTACACCTTC. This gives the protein CASNRQGISYGYTF. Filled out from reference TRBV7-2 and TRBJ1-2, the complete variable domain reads GAGVSQSPSNKVTEKGKDVELRCDPISGHTALYWYRQSLGQGLEFLIYFQGNSAPDKSGLPSDRFSAERTGGSVSTLTIQRTQQEDSAVYLCASNRQGISYGYTFGSGTRLTVV.

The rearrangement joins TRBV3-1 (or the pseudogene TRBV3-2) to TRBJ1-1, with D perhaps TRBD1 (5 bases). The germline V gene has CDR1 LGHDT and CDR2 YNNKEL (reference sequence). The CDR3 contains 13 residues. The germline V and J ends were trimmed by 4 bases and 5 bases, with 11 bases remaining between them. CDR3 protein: CASSPREVTEAFF. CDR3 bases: TGTGCCAGCAGCCCCAGGGAGGTAACTGAAGCTTTCTTT.

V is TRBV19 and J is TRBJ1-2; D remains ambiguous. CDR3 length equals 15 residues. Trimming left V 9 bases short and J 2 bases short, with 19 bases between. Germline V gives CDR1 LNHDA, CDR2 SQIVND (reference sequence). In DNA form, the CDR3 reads TGTGCCAGCAACCCCGCAACCAAACTAAACTATGGCTACACCTTC. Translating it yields CASNPATKLNYGYTF. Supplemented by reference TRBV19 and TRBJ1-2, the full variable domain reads DGGITQSPKYLFRKEGQNVTLSCEQNLNHDAMYWYRQDPGQGLRLIYYSQIVNDFQKGDIAEGYSVSREKKESFPLTVTSAQKNPTAFYLCASNPATKLNYGYTFGSGTRLTVV.

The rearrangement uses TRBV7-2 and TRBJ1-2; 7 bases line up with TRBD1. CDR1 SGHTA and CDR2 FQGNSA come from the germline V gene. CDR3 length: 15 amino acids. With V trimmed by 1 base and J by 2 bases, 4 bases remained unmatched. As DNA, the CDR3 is TGTGCCAGCAGCTTAGGGGACAGAGAAAACTATGGCTACACCTTC. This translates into CASSLGDRENYGYTF.

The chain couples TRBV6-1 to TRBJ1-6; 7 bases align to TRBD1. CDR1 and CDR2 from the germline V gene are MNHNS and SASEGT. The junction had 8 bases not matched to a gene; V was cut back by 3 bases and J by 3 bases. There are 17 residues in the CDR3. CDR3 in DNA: TGTGCCAGCAGTGACGACACAGGGGTTTTCTATAATTCACCCCTCCACTTT. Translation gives CASSDDTGVFYNSPLHF.

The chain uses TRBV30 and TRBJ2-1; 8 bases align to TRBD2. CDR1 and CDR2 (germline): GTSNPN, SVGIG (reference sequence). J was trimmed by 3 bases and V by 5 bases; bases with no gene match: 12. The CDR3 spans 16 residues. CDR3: CAWVSKRSGNYNEQFF. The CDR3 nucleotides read TGTGCCTGGGTTTCTAAGCGTAGCGGGAACTACAATGAGCAGTTCTTC.

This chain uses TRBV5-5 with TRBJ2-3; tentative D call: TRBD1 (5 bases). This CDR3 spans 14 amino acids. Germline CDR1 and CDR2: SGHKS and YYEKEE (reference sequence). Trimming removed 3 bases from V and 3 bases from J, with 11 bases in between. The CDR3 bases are TGTGCCAGCAGCTGGCAGGGTAATACAGATACGCAGTATTTT. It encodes CASSWQGNTDTQYF. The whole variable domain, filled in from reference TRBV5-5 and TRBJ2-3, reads DAGVTQSPTHLIKTRGQQVTLRCSPISGHKSVSWYQQVLGQGPQFIFQYYEKEERGRGNFPDRFSARQFPNYSSELNVNALLLGDSALYLCASSWQGNTDTQYFGPGTRLTVL.

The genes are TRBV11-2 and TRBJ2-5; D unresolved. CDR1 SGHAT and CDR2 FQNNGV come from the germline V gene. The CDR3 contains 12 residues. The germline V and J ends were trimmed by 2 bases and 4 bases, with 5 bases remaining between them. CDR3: CASSLSRETQYF. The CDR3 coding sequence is TGTGCCAGCAGCTTAAGTAGAGAGACCCAGTACTTC.

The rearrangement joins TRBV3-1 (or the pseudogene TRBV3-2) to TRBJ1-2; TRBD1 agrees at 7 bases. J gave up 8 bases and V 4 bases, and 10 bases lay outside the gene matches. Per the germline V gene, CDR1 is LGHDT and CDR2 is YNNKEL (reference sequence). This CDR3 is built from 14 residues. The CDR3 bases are TGTGCCAGCAGCCGAGTAGACAGGGTAGAAGGCTACACCTTC. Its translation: CASSRVDRVEGYTF.

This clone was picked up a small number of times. The CDR3 DNA follows: TGTGCCAGCTCACCGGTCTGGGGGCGCCTGAACACTGAAGCTTTCTTT. Residues: CASSPVWGRLNTEAFF. This rearrangement joins TRBV18 to TRBJ1-1, with D perhaps TRBD1 (6 bases). The CDR3 is 16 amino acids. Germline lookup yields CDR1 KGHSH and CDR2 LQKENI. Trimming removed 3 bases from V and 0 bases from J, with 14 bases in between.

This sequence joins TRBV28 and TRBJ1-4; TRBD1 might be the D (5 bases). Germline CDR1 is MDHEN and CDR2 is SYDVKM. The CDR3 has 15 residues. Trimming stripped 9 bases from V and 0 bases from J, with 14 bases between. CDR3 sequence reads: CASGIGGATNEKLFF. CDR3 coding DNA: TGTGCCAGTGGGATCGGGGGGGCAACTAATGAAAAACTGTTTTTT.

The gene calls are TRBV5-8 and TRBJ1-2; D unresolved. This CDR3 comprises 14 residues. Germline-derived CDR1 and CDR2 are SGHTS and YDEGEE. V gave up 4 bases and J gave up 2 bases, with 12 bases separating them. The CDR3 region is CASSLSLMNYGYTF. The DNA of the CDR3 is TGTGCCAGCAGCCTATCACTGATGAACTATGGCTACACCTTC.

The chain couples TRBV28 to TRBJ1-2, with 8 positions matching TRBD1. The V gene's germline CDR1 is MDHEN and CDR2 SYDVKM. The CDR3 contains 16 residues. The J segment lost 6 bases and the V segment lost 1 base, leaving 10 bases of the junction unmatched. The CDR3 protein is CASSLSGRGQSDGYTF. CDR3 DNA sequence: TGTGCCAGCAGTTTATCCGGCAGGGGGCAATCTGATGGCTACACCTTC.

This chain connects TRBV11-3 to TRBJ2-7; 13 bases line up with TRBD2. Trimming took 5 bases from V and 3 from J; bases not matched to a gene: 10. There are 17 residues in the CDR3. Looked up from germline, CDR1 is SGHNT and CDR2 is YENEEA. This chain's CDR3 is CASSPLGLAGDRYEQYF. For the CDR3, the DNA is TGTGCCAGCAGCCCCCTCGGACTAGCGGGGGACCGCTACGAGCAGTACTTC.

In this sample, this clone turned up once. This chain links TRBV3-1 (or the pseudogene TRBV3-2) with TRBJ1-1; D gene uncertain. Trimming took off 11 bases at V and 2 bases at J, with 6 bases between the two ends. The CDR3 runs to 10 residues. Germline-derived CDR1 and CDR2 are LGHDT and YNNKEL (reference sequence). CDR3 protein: CAAGNTEAFF. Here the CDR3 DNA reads TGTGCCGCTGGCAACACTGAAGCTTTCTTT.

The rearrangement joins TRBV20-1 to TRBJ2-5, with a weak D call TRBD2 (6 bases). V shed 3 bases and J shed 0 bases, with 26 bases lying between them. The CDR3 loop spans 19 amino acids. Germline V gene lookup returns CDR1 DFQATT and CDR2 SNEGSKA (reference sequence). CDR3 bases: TGCAGTGCTAGTCCAGTTTCAGGAGGACTAAGGACCCACCAAGAGACCCAGTACTTC. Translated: CSASPVSGGLRTHQETQYF.

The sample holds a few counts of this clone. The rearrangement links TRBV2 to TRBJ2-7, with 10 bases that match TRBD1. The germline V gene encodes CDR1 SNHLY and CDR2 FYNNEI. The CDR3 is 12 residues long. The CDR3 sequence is CAAGTGAYEQYF. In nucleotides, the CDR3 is TGTGCAGCCGGGACAGGGGCCTACGAGCAGTACTTC.